The entry below gives a single T cell receptor beta chain sequence along with its context. The target antigen is unknown. The record originates from a study of T cell repertoires in cytomegalovirus infection. For the study at large: HLA-B-restricted CMV epitopes that are well studied were used alongside recently identified HLA-C-restricted ones. CMV infection and matching HLA type were both indicated by public TCR beta signatures. Study-wide points: Ex vivo, HLA-C-restricted CMV-specific TCR beta clonotypes prevailed over the rest of the response. The cumulative frequency of public TCR beta families identified carriers of CMV plus the relevant HLA.

TCRdb ran MiXCR on the reads and lists one entry per CDR3 protein. The table records approximately 990,000 distinct CDR3 sequences, approximately 31% of them present only once. The sequence derives from a human donor in good health (CMV status not recorded). Some clones in this sample may be carry-over from other donors' samples. The specimen comprised cultured CD8+ T cells from PBMCs, sampled from culture after CMV antigen stimulation.

CDR3 DNA: TGTGCCAGCAGTCCCCCAACCGGGACAGGGGACTCACCCCTCCACTTT. This gives the protein CASSPPTGTGDSPLHF. The chain couples TRBV7-1 to TRBJ1-6; 10 nucleotides align to TRBD1. TRBV7-1 is reported as an ORF; its role is uncertain. CDR3 size: 16 residues. J was trimmed by 10 bases and V by 6 bases; bases with no gene match: 12.